These T cell receptor beta chains were read from a single sample in a study of blood T cells in healthy people across ages. TCRdb re-called the 5' RACE reads through MiXCR, storing one row per CDR3 protein. There are some 1 million distinct CDR3 sequences in the sample; around 45% occur only once, and 15% to 20% lies in the top ten. The sequenced material came from blood. Receptor source: an older woman in good health. CDR3s include the opening cysteine and the closing phenylalanine or tryptophan. A D gene is named only where the DNA matches it firmly. The size field is filled for only some rows; it gives once, few, many or a size class.

CDR3	DNA	size	length	J	V	D
CSARADSGSGGNLVPDTQYF	TGCAGTGCTAGAGCCGATAGCGGGAGTGGGGGGAACTTAGTGCCAGATACGCAGTATTTT	once	20	TRBJ2-3	TRBV20-1	TRBD2
CASSVDRENEQFF	TGTGCCAGCAGCGTAGACAGGGAAAATGAGCAGTTCTTC	NA	13	TRBJ2-1	TRBV9	NA
CASSYRVPIATNEKLFF	TGTGCCAGCAGTTACAGGGTACCTATTGCAACTAATGAAAAACTGTTTTTT	NA	17	TRBJ1-4	TRBV6-6	NA
CASSLRGHLSYEQYF	TGTGCCAGCAGTCTCCGGGGTCACCTCTCCTACGAGCAGTACTTC	NA	15	TRBJ2-7	TRBV28	NA
CAWSGPRGGTFYEQYF	TGTGCCTGGAGTGGGCCCCGGGGGGGCACATTCTACGAGCAGTACTTC	NA	16	TRBJ2-7	TRBV30	TRBD2
CATSDRQGAYNEQFF	TGTGCCACCAGTGATAGACAGGGGGCTTACAATGAGCAGTTCTTC	many	15	TRBJ2-1	TRBV24-1	TRBD1
CASSVEMGDKKFF	TGTGCCAGCAGCGTAGAAATGGGGGACAAAAAGTTCTTC	NA	13	TRBJ2-1	TRBV7-9	NA
CSAISWEGGIDTQYF	TGCAGTGCTATAAGCTGGGAGGGGGGGATCGATACGCAGTATTTT	NA	15	TRBJ2-3	TRBV20-1	NA
CSATQKGLHRETQYF	TGCAGTGCTACCCAGAAGGGACTTCACCGGGAGACCCAGTACTTC	NA	15	TRBJ2-5	TRBV20-1	NA
CASSYPTDGSGANVLTF	TGTGCCAGCAGTTACCCAACCGACGGCTCTGGGGCCAACGTCCTGACTTTC	NA	17	TRBJ2-6	TRBV6-2/TRBV6-3	NA
CASSHEHGQYF	TGTGCCAGCAGCCACGAACACGGGCAGTACTTC	once	11	TRBJ2-7	TRBV4-2	NA
CASINLGTTFLVPTDTQYF	TGTGCCAGTATCAACCTCGGGACTACCTTCTTAGTACCCACAGATACGCAGTATTTT	few	19	TRBJ2-3	TRBV27	TRBD2
CASSWGAGLSTDTQYF	TGCGCCAGCAGCTGGGGGGCAGGGCTCAGCACAGATACGCAGTATTTT	NA	16	TRBJ2-3	TRBV5-1	NA
CASNRGPNEKLFF	TGTGCCAGCAATAGGGGACCTAATGAAAAACTGTTTTTT	NA	13	TRBJ1-4	TRBV14	NA
CSVASRIKQNTEAFF	TGCAGCGTTGCGTCCCGTATCAAACAGAACACTGAAGCTTTCTTT	NA	15	TRBJ1-1	TRBV29-1	NA